The 3 T cell receptor beta chains below all came from one sample that was sequenced in a study of PD-L1 blockade in urothelial cancer. Regarding time point: pretreatment peripheral blood. Profiling relied on immunoSEQ multiplex PCR, and the TCRdb table lists in-frame clones only, not all of them. The sample holds fewer than 50,000 clones; around 80% are singletons and the top ten take approximately 2.9%. Sequencing used PBMCs, obtained around atezolizumab (anti-PD-L1) treatment. The origin of the receptors is a man between 65 and 80 years old with urothelial cancer.

This clone was found once. V usage is TRBV18 and J usage is TRBJ2-2, with 9 bases aligning to TRBD1. This CDR3 contains 16 residues. CDR1 is KGHSH, CDR2 LQKENI, per germline. Trimming at V came to 3 bases and at J to 0 bases, leaving 2 bases not matched to a gene. CDR3 bases: TGTGCCAGCTCACCGACAGGGGGTGCGAACACCGGGGAGCTGTTTTTT. As protein: CASSPTGGANTGELFF. The variable domain in full, with the rest retrieved from reference TRBV18 and TRBJ2-2, is NAGVMQNPRHLVRRRGQEARLRCSPMKGHSHVYWYRQLPEEGLKFMVYLQKENIIDESGMPKERFSAEFPKEGPSILRIQQVVRGDSAAYFCASSPTGGANTGELFFGEGSRLTVL.

V and J are TRBV5-4 and TRBJ1-1, with a possible D match to TRBD1 (6 bases). Germline V gene data show CDR1 as SGHNT and CDR2 as YYREEE (reference sequence). The V end was cut by 9 bases, the J end by 1 base, with 10 bases between. This CDR3 contains 12 residues. Here the CDR3 DNA reads TGTGCCACGATGGGACAGAACACTGAAGCTTTCTTT. It is translated as CATMGQNTEAFF.

Worth noting for this clone: Other DNA sequences in this sample translate to the same CDR3. The chain carries TRBV28 and TRBJ1-1; no reliable D call. Germline V gene sequence: CDR1 MDHEN, CDR2 SYDVKM. The CDR3 loop spans 12 amino acids. Trimming removed 3 bases from V and 4 bases from J, with 6 bases in between. CDR3 coding DNA: TGTGCCAGCAGTTTGCGGGGCACTGAAGCTTTCTTT. Amino acids: CASSLRGTEAFF.